Shown below are 32 T cell receptor beta chains from a single sample sequenced in a study of glioma-infiltrating T cells. Amplification of TCR alpha and beta CDR3 regions from RNA used iRepertoire nested multiplex PCR. TCRdb re-analysed the multiplex PCR reads in MiXCR, keeping a single row per CDR3 protein. The table records around 350,000 distinct CDR3 sequences, roughly 41% of them present only once. The sample was glioma tissue, nonneoplastic brain tissue, or PBMCs (not recorded which). These TCRs come from a human donor with low-grade glioma or glioblastoma, undergoing nonglioma brain surgery, or in good health (not recorded which).

There are many counts of this clonotype. V gene TRBV4-2 combines with J gene TRBJ2-3; D not certain. V was clipped by 4 bases and J by 5 bases, with 10 bases between them. Germline lookup yields CDR1 LGHNA and CDR2 YNFKEQ. This CDR3 contains 13 residues. The CDR3 DNA reads as TGTGCCAGCAGCCGTGGTAATGGAGATACGCAGTATTTT. It codes for CASSRGNGDTQYF.

This clonotype has only a few counts. The J gene is TRBJ2-2, the V gene TRBV4-2; 11 bases align to TRBD1. The ends lost 0 bases at V and 2 bases at J; junction bases unmatched: 8. The germline V gene encodes CDR1 LGHNA and CDR2 YNFKEQ. The CDR3 loop spans 19 amino acids. DNA for the CDR3: TGTGCCAGCAGCCAAGATTTGGGGGACAGGGGGACCAACACCGGGGAGCTGTTTTTT. Protein: CASSQDLGDRGTNTGELFF.

J is TRBJ2-7 and V is TRBV28; TRBD1 is a possible D gene (6 bases). Per germline, CDR1 MDHEN and CDR2 SYDVKM. There are 15 residues in the CDR3. The V gene lost 3 bases and the J gene lost 2 bases, with 14 bases spanning the gap. CDR3 in amino acids: CASSFIPQGTYEQYF. The CDR3 region has the DNA TGTGCCAGCAGTTTTATCCCCCAGGGGACCTACGAGCAGTACTTC.

The chain has TRBV12-3 or TRBV12-4 and TRBJ1-6; D is unresolved. The V and J ends lost 7 bases and 7 bases respectively, with 11 bases between them. This CDR3 contains 13 residues. The CDR3 region has the DNA TGTGCCAGCACCCGGCAGTTCAATTCACCCCTCCACTTT. Translated: CASTRQFNSPLHF.

In its sample, this clonotype was seen a few times. This sequence joins TRBV15 and TRBJ2-6, with D uncertain. CDR1 and CDR2 from the germline V gene are LNHNV and YYDKDF (reference sequence). This CDR3 comprises 18 residues. Trimming left V 3 bases short and J 4 bases short, with 19 bases between. CDR3 sequence (DNA): TGTGCCACCAGCAGGGCGGCGAGCCACCACCCCGGGGCCAACGTCCTGACTTTC. Amino acids: CATSRAASHHPGANVLTF.

In its sample, this clonotype was seen many times. The J gene is TRBJ2-7, the V gene TRBV28; a weak D match, TRBD1 (6 bases). The CDR3 totals 14 residues. Germline assignment: CDR1 MDHEN and CDR2 SYDVKM. Trimming pared 3 bases from V and 2 bases from J, leaving 11 bases between. The CDR3 nucleotides read TGTGCCAGCAGTTTCGGCAGGGGCCCCTACGAGCAGTACTTC. Translation: CASSFGRGPYEQYF.

This clonotype was counted ten times or more. The chain recombines TRBV6-5 with TRBJ1-3; D is unclear. Trimming left V 0 bases short and J 3 bases short, with 12 bases between. This CDR3 region has 16 residues. CDR1 is MNHEY and CDR2 is SVGAGI in the germline V gene. CDR3 in amino acids: CASSYSGSRGGNTIYF. CDR3 coding DNA: TGTGCCAGCAGTTACTCGGGGTCCCGTGGTGGAAACACCATATATTTT.

This clonotype was found many times. The chain carries TRBV4-3 and TRBJ2-3, with D maybe TRBD1 (6 bases). CDR3 length equals 17 residues. In germline, CDR1 is LGHNA, CDR2 YSLEER. V dropped 5 bases and J dropped 5 bases, with 23 bases sitting between them. CDR3: CASSFNRDRNGVDTQYF. In DNA form, the CDR3 reads TGCGCCAGCAGCTTCAACAGGGACCGTAACGGCGTAGATACGCAGTATTTT.

This clonotype has only a few counts. The J gene is TRBJ2-1, the V gene TRBV18, with D perhaps matching TRBD2 (5 bases). CDR1 KGHSH and CDR2 LQKENI come from the germline V gene. The CDR3 has 15 residues. The V end lost 6 bases, the J end lost 0 bases, and 12 bases lay between the germline ends. CDR3 sequence (DNA): TGTGCCAGCTCCCCTCGAGGGAGCTCCTACAATGAGCAGTTCTTC. It translates to CASSPRGSSYNEQFF.

Points on this clonotype: This could be a read error, since a much larger clone is one nucleotide away. The chain is built from TRBV27 and TRBJ2-7; possible D gene TRBD2, 5 bases. Germline CDR1 reads MNHEY; CDR2 reads SMNVEV (reference sequence). The CDR3 is made up of 15 amino acids. This CDR3 reads CASGFRGMSSYEQYF. CDR3 in DNA: TGTGCCAGCGGTTTCCGAGGGATGAGCTCCTACGAGCAGTACTTC.

About this clonotype itself: The missing conserved phenylalanine or tryptophan at the end of this CDR3 makes a read error likely. The chain employs TRBV7-2 and TRBJ1-2; D possibly corresponds to TRBD1 (5 bases). The CDR3 extends over 13 amino acids. V gave up 0 bases and J gave up 5 bases, with 7 bases separating them. CDR1 SGHTA and CDR2 FQGNSA come from the germline V gene. The CDR3 is CASSLARGYGYTL. The CDR3 DNA is TGTGCCAGCAGCTTAGCGCGGGGGTATGGCTACACCCTC.

The J gene is TRBJ1-5, the V gene TRBV19; D is unclear. Germline lookup yields CDR1 LNHDA and CDR2 SQIVND (reference sequence). V was clipped by 4 bases and J by 4 bases, with 17 bases between them. The CDR3 totals 16 residues. The CDR3 reads CASSTPAEKRNQPQHF. CDR3 bases: TGTGCCAGTAGTACCCCAGCAGAAAAACGGAATCAGCCCCAGCATTTT.

This clonotype has more than one count but fewer than ten. The chain uses TRBV12-3 or TRBV12-4 and TRBJ2-1; D might be TRBD1 (5 bases). Trimming took off 3 bases at V and 0 bases at J, with 9 bases between the two ends. The CDR3 has 15 amino acids. DNA of the CDR3: TGTGCCAGCAGTTTCAGGGCCGGCTCCTACAATGAGCAGTTCTTC. Its protein is CASSFRAGSYNEQFF.

The genes are TRBV28 and TRBJ2-1; the match to TRBD2 covers 8 bases. Per germline, CDR1 MDHEN and CDR2 SYDVKM. The CDR3 extends over 16 amino acids. After removal of 6 bases from V and 4 bases from J, the junction contained 11 bases not matched to a gene. CDR3 in DNA: TGTGCCAGCAGCCGGCGACTAGCGCAATTGTACAATGAGCAGTTCTTC. The encoded protein is CASSRRLAQLYNEQFF.

The CDR3 DNA sequence: TGTGCTAGTGGTCCCGGGACATCGAGCGGAGAGACCCAGTACTTC. It specifies CASGPGTSSGETQYF. This chain uses TRBV12-5 with TRBJ2-5; the D gene is possibly TRBD1 (6 bases). The V gene's germline CDR1 is LGHNT and CDR2 FRNRAP. The CDR3 runs 15 residues. V was shortened by 5 bases and J by 4 bases, with 17 bases between the two germline ends. Based on the CDR3 plus reference TRBV12-5 and TRBJ2-5, the full variable domain is DARVTQTPRHKVTEMGQEVTMRCQPILGHNTVFWYRQTMMQGLELLAYFRNRAPLDDSGMPKDRFSAEMPDATLATLKIQPSEPRDSAVYFCASGPGTSSGETQYFGPGTRLLVL.

This clonotype came up a few times. The chain couples TRBV11-2 to TRBJ2-5, with D uncertain. The germline V and J ends were trimmed by 2 bases and 1 base, with 8 bases remaining between them. Germline assignment: CDR1 SGHAT and CDR2 FQNNGV. The CDR3 contains 14 residues. The CDR3 nucleotides are TGTGCCAGCAGCTTACTTACTATCCAAGAGACCCAGTACTTC. Translated, it gives CASSLLTIQETQYF. The full variable domain, its missing parts supplied by reference TRBV11-2 and TRBJ2-5, is EAGVAQSPRYKIIEKRQSVAFWCNPISGHATLYWYQQILGQGPKLLIQFQNNGVVDDSQLPKDRFSAERLKGVDSTLKIQPAKLEDSAVYLCASSLLTIQETQYFGPGTRLLVL.

This sequence joins TRBV28 and TRBJ2-5, with 12 positions matching TRBD2. This CDR3 region has 15 residues. CDR1 MDHEN and CDR2 SYDVKM come from the germline V gene. J was trimmed by 4 bases and V by 7 bases; bases with no gene match: 7. The CDR3 loop reads CASTELAGGGETQYF. DNA of the CDR3: TGTGCCAGCACAGAACTAGCGGGAGGCGGAGAGACCCAGTACTTC.

This clonotype was seen only a few times. This chain joins TRBV4-3 and TRBJ2-1; D unresolved. V shed 4 bases and J shed 3 bases, with 13 bases lying between them. The CDR3 sequence is 15 residues long. From germline, CDR1 is LGHNA and CDR2 YSLEER. The CDR3 DNA follows: TGCGCCAGCAGCCTTGGGCTTTGGGACTACAATGAGCAGTTCTTC. Encoded protein: CASSLGLWDYNEQFF.

This clonotype has at least ten counts. The V call is TRBV28, the J call TRBJ1-4; perhaps TRBD1 as D (6 bases). V gave up 6 bases and J gave up 7 bases, with 21 bases separating them. The CDR3 extends over 16 amino acids. The V gene's germline CDR1 is MDHEN and CDR2 SYDVKM. The CDR3 region is CASRSGWKGEAEKLFF. CDR3 coding DNA: TGTGCCAGCAGGTCAGGGTGGAAGGGGGAGGCTGAAAAACTGTTTTTT.

The chain has TRBV7-2 and TRBJ2-2; D is uncertain. Germline loops: CDR1 SGHTA, CDR2 FQGNSA. The V end lost 6 bases, the J end lost 3 bases, and 2 bases lay between the germline ends. The CDR3 has 11 residues. Here the CDR3 reads CASRYTGELFF. CDR3 DNA: TGTGCCAGCAGATACACCGGGGAGCTGTTTTTT.

Concerning this clonotype: The junction departs from germline at one end; a sequencing error may be responsible. This chain links TRBV6-1 with TRBJ1-1; D is unresolved. This CDR3 is built from 16 residues. CDR1 and CDR2 from the germline V gene are MNHNS and SASEGT. In DNA, the CDR3 is TGTGCCATCAGTGAGTCACCCCGGGCCAAGGGCGCTGAAGCTTTCTTT. Its protein is CAISESPRAKGAEAFF.

The chain joins TRBV9 to TRBJ2-7; 9 bases are shared with TRBD2. J gave up 2 bases and V 4 bases, and 7 bases lay outside the gene matches. Germline CDR1 reads SGDLS; CDR2 reads YYNGEE. There are 15 residues in the CDR3. CDR3 in DNA: TGTGCCAGCAGCCCCGGGACTAGCAGAGCCTACGAGCAGTACTTC. The encoded protein is CASSPGTSRAYEQYF.

This clonotype has ten or more counts. The chain couples TRBV6-1 to TRBJ2-2; the D gene is possibly TRBD2 (5 bases). V lost 7 bases, J lost 5 bases, and 17 bases lay in between. The germline CDR1 and CDR2 sequences are MNHNS and SASEGT. The CDR3 sequence is 15 residues long. CDR3 nucleotides: TGTGCCAGCACCCTCTACGGACTGGAAACCGGGGAGCTGTTTTTT. This gives the protein CASTLYGLETGELFF.

This clonotype showed up many times. CDR3 sequence reads: CSARAGYNEQFF. The CDR3 region has the DNA TGCAGTGCTAGAGCTGGGTACAATGAGCAGTTCTTC. The V call is TRBV20-1, the J call TRBJ2-1; no reliable D call. Trimming stripped 1 base from V and 4 bases from J, with 5 bases between. Germline V gene lookup returns CDR1 DFQATT and CDR2 SNEGSKA (reference sequence). The CDR3 runs 12 residues.

The chain employs TRBV24-1 and TRBJ2-5; 8 positions match TRBD2. Per germline, CDR1 KGHDR and CDR2 SFDVKD. V shed 6 bases, J shed 2 bases, and the junction held 4 bases outside the gene matches. The CDR3 runs to 14 residues. The DNA for the CDR3 is TGTGCCACCAGTAACGGGAGGGGACAAGAGACCCAGTACTTC. Amino acid sequence: CATSNGRGQETQYF.

This clonotype was observed a single time. This rearrangement joins TRBV6-6 to TRBJ2-3; D uncertain. The germline V gene encodes CDR1 MNHNY and CDR2 SVGAGI (reference sequence). This CDR3 has 15 amino acids. CDR3 region: CVSKSVMGSTDTQYF. The CDR3 nucleotides are TGTGTTAGCAAGTCTGTTATGGGAAGCACAGATACGCAGTATTTT.

This chain links TRBV6-1 with TRBJ1-2; TRBD1 is a possible D gene (5 bases). The CDR3 consists of 14 residues. The V gene's germline CDR1 is MNHNS and CDR2 SASEGT. V shed 6 bases and J shed 3 bases, with 14 bases lying between them. CDR3: CASSRLSGDYGYTF. In DNA form, the CDR3 reads TGTGCCAGCAGCCGCCTTTCGGGGGACTATGGCTACACCTTC.

This clonotype has at least ten counts. The chain combines TRBV27 with TRBJ1-2; D is undetermined. There are 15 residues in the CDR3. With 2 bases removed from V and 8 bases from J, the gap between germline ends came to 18 bases. CDR1 is MNHEY, CDR2 SMNVEV, per germline (reference sequence). The CDR3 DNA reads as TGTGCCAGCAGTTTAGCCTCGGGGTTGAACAAGGGCTACACCTTC. As protein: CASSLASGLNKGYTF.

On this clonotype itself: A much larger clone lies one base from this, so it may be a read error. The genes are TRBV6-2 or TRBV6-3 and TRBJ2-1; D is undetermined. Germline V CDR1 and CDR2: MNHEY, SVGEGT. The CDR3 loop spans 13 amino acids. CDR3 coding DNA: TGTGCCAGCAGTTACACCTTTTACAATAAGCAGTTCTTC. Translation: CASSYTFYNKQFF.

This clonotype appeared a few times. The chain uses TRBV6-6 and TRBJ1-5; D is ambiguous. The V end was cut by 2 bases, the J end by 3 bases, with 8 bases between. Germline-derived CDR1 and CDR2 are MNHNY and SVGAGI (reference sequence). The CDR3 is made up of 14 amino acids. The CDR3 sequence: CASSYRADNQPQHF. The CDR3 DNA follows: TGTGCCAGCAGTTACCGGGCAGACAATCAGCCCCAGCATTTT.

With regard to this clonotype: The germline gene is not matched at one end of the junction; a read error may be the cause. The chain is built from TRBV20-1 and TRBJ2-5; D is undetermined. The CDR3 spans 13 residues. Looked up from germline, CDR1 is DFQATT and CDR2 is SNEGSKA (reference sequence). CDR3 DNA: TGCGGTGCTACGGGCTCCCCGGGAGAGACCCAGTACTTC. Translated, it gives CGATGSPGETQYF.

This sequence joins TRBV24-1 and TRBJ1-2; 9 bases map to TRBD1. Trimming at V came to 3 bases and at J to 2 bases, leaving 6 bases not matched to a gene. Looked up from germline, CDR1 is KGHDR and CDR2 is SFDVKD. The CDR3 has 16 residues. CDR3 residues: CATSDQRQGGNYGYTF. The CDR3, as DNA: TGTGCCACCAGTGATCAACGACAGGGGGGAAACTATGGCTACACCTTC.